A selection of T cell receptor beta chains follows, all from one sample in a study of regulatory T cells in long-lasting Graves disease. MiXCR was run by TCRdb on the multiplex PCR reads, yielding one entry per CDR3 protein. The sample lists 350,000 to 550,000 distinct CDR3 sequences, about 15% occurring once. These data were also reused for a study on T cells in Graves' hyperthyroidism and ophthalmopathy.

Sequenced material: peripheral blood mononuclear cells (PBMCs), taken at new diagnosis, from a patient treated with antithyroid drugs. Receptors were obtained from a woman aged 45 to 65 with Graves disease. Each CDR3 is given with its conserved first and last residue. D genes are given only for firm matches. Not all rows give a size; the values are once, few, many and, for expanded clones, a class.

d_call: TRBD2
v_call: TRBV11-3
j_call: TRBJ2-1
clone_size: many
cdr3_nt: TGTGCCAGCAGCCCTGGGGGGGTTAGCGGGAGTTACAATGAGCAGTTCTTC
cdr3_aa: CASSPGGVSGSYNEQFF

d_call: -
v_call: TRBV20-1
j_call: TRBJ2-7
clone_size: many
cdr3_nt: TGCAGTGCTAGACGTCTAGGGGCGCTGAACGAGCAGTACTTC
cdr3_aa: CSARRLGALNEQYF

d_call: -
v_call: TRBV20-1
j_call: TRBJ2-5
clone_size: few
cdr3_nt: TGCAGTGCGGACGACAGTATCCAAGAGACCCAGTACTTC
cdr3_aa: CSADDSIQETQYF

d_call: TRBD1
v_call: TRBV4-1
j_call: TRBJ1-1
clone_size: few
cdr3_nt: TGCGCCAGCAGCCAACGTCCCGGGACAGGTTTGAACACTGAAGCTTTCTTT
cdr3_aa: CASSQRPGTGLNTEAFF

d_call: -
v_call: TRBV5-1
j_call: TRBJ1-1
clone_size: few
cdr3_nt: TGCGCCAGCAGCTTGGAGGGGAATAAGAACACTGAAGCTTTCTTT
cdr3_aa: CASSLEGNKNTEAFF

d_call: -
v_call: TRBV5-1
j_call: TRBJ2-3
clone_size: many
cdr3_nt: TGCGCCAGCAGCCACCCGGGGGGCGGGATAACAGATACGCAGTATTTT
cdr3_aa: CASSHPGGGITDTQYF

d_call: -
v_call: TRBV9
j_call: TRBJ2-7
clone_size: -
cdr3_nt: TGTGCCAGCAGCGTAGCTTCAGATACCTACGAGCAGTACTTC
cdr3_aa: CASSVASDTYEQYF

d_call: -
v_call: TRBV3-1
j_call: TRBJ2-7
clone_size: few
cdr3_nt: TGTGCCAGCAGCCAAGGAGGGAGTCCCGGTCTCTACGAGCAGTACTTC
cdr3_aa: CASSQGGSPGLYEQYF

d_call: TRBD1
v_call: TRBV20-1
j_call: TRBJ2-3
clone_size: few
cdr3_nt: TGCAGTGCGAACCGGGACAGGGCCTACACAGATACGCAGTATTTT
cdr3_aa: CSANRDRAYTDTQYF

d_call: -
v_call: TRBV28
j_call: TRBJ1-1
clone_size: many
cdr3_nt: TGTGCCAGCGGACGAATGAACACTGAAGCTTTCTTT
cdr3_aa: CASGRMNTEAFF

d_call: -
v_call: TRBV7-2
j_call: TRBJ2-1
clone_size: few
cdr3_nt: TGTGCCAGCAGCCATCAAAGCTCCTACAATGAGCAGTTCTTC
cdr3_aa: CASSHQSSYNEQFF

d_call: TRBD2
v_call: TRBV18
j_call: TRBJ2-7
clone_size: few
cdr3_nt: TGTGCCAGCTCACTTACTCAGCCGGGACTATTGTTCTACGAGCAGTACTTC
cdr3_aa: CASSLTQPGLLFYEQYF

d_call: TRBD1
v_call: TRBV28
j_call: TRBJ2-2
clone_size: many
cdr3_nt: TGTGCCACCCAGGGGGCGAATACCGGGGAGCTGTTTTTT
cdr3_aa: CATQGANTGELFF

d_call: -
v_call: TRBV6-6
j_call: TRBJ1-2
clone_size: -
cdr3_nt: TGTGCCAGCAGTTACTCGGTGGGGATGGCGAACTATGGCTACACCTTC
cdr3_aa: CASSYSVGMANYGYTF

d_call: -
v_call: TRBV7-9
j_call: TRBJ2-7
clone_size: -
cdr3_nt: TGTGCCAGCAGCTTAGATCCGGGAGACGAGCAGTACTTC
cdr3_aa: CASSLDPGDEQYF

d_call: TRBD1
v_call: TRBV28
j_call: TRBJ1-1
clone_size: many
cdr3_nt: TGTGCCAGCAAAAAAGGGGGCTGGGACACTGAAGCTTTCTTT
cdr3_aa: CASKKGGWDTEAFF

d_call: -
v_call: TRBV6-5
j_call: TRBJ2-1
clone_size: many
cdr3_nt: TGTGCCAGCAGTTACTCTGCCGCGGTGGTAGCTAGCTACAATGAGCAGTTCTTC
cdr3_aa: CASSYSAAVVASYNEQFF

d_call: -
v_call: TRBV7-6
j_call: TRBJ2-7
clone_size: -
cdr3_nt: TGTGCCAGCAGCCAAACCGCCGGGGACTCCTACGAGCAGTACTTC
cdr3_aa: CASSQTAGDSYEQYF

d_call: -
v_call: TRBV11-2
j_call: TRBJ2-7
clone_size: many
cdr3_nt: TGTGCCAGCAGCTTAGAGTGGGACTTTCCATACGAGCAGTACTTC
cdr3_aa: CASSLEWDFPYEQYF

d_call: TRBD2
v_call: TRBV6-1
j_call: TRBJ2-1
clone_size: many
cdr3_nt: TGTGCCAGTAGGACTCGGACTAGCGGGATTTTGAATGAGCAGTTCTTC
cdr3_aa: CASRTRTSGILNEQFF

d_call: -
v_call: TRBV19
j_call: TRBJ2-7
clone_size: many
cdr3_nt: TGTGCCAGTACCGGGACACGATACGAGCAGTACTTC
cdr3_aa: CASTGTRYEQYF

d_call: -
v_call: TRBV11-2
j_call: TRBJ2-5
clone_size: many
cdr3_nt: TGTGCCAGCAGCTTAGTGGAGTCCCAAGAGACCCAGTACTTC
cdr3_aa: CASSLVESQETQYF